This TCR beta chain was captured by sequencing in a study of shared clonotypes between healthy human individuals. Study-wide findings and caveats: An anticipated effect of sequencing depth on clonotype sharing among donors was recognized.

Germline assignment: CDR1 SGHRS and CDR2 YFSETQ. CDR3 length equals 16 residues. V gave up 3 bases and J gave up 7 bases; unmatched junction bases: 13. A remark on this clone: Its antigen is still unknown.

Deep was the level used in running the assay. Data came from immunoSEQ multiplex PCR; TCRdb stores just in-frame clones and leaves some out. Of about 470,000 clones in the sample, around 79% were seen once. J is TRBJ2-1 and V is TRBV5-1, with 7 bases identical to TRBD2. This receptor was taken from a woman between 40 and 55 years old in good health. Some clones in this sample may be carry-over from other donors' samples. Sequenced sample: PBMCs. The CDR3 protein is CASSSSPSSGTNEQFF. In DNA, the CDR3 is TGCGCCAGCAGCTCCTCACCTTCTAGCGGAACTAATGAGCAGTTCTTC. The whole variable domain, filled in from reference TRBV5-1 and TRBJ2-1, reads KAGVTQTPRYLIKTRGQQVTLSCSPISGHRSVSWYQQTPGQGLQFLFEYFSETQRNKGNFPGRFSGRQFSNSRSEMNVSTLELGDSALYLCASSSSPSSGTNEQFFGPGTRLTVL.